Listed here are 5 T cell receptor beta chains from one sample, sequenced in a study of blood T cell repertoires in COVID-19. Clones were read by immunoSEQ multiplex PCR, and TCRdb kept only the in-frame ones, dropping some. The table includes fewer than 300,000 clones, roughly 80% detected once. The sample consisted of PBMCs or T cells enriched from blood (not recorded which). These receptors were collected from a middle-aged man who had been exposed to COVID-19.

This sequence joins TRBV27 and TRBJ1-2; a weak D match, TRBD1 (5 bases). Trimming stripped 6 bases from V and 2 bases from J, with 10 bases between. This CDR3 is 13 amino acids long. Germline loops: CDR1 MNHEY, CDR2 SMNVEV (reference sequence). The CDR3 bases are TGTGCCAGCAGACAGGAGTGGAACTATGGCTACACCTTC. Translation: CASRQEWNYGYTF.

The chain couples TRBV7-2 to TRBJ2-3, with 10 bases identical to TRBD2. This CDR3 contains 15 residues. Germline CDR1 is SGHTA and CDR2 is FQGNSA. The trim removed 5 bases at V and 4 bases at J, leaving 6 bases unmatched. The CDR3 DNA sequence: TGTGCCAGCAGCGCTTTTACTAGCGGGGCAGATACGCAGTATTTT. It is translated as CASSAFTSGADTQYF.

V is TRBV4-1 and J is TRBJ1-1; D is ambiguous. The CDR3 is 12 residues long. V dropped 4 bases and J dropped 10 bases, with 13 bases sitting between them. CDR1 and CDR2 from the germline V gene are MGHRA and YSYEKL. In DNA, the CDR3 is TGCGCCAGCAGCCCGAGTGTCGATACAGCTTTCTTT. Translated, it gives CASSPSVDTAFF.

This clone was observed once. The V call is TRBV19, the J call TRBJ1-2; D ambiguous. The CDR3 extends over 13 amino acids. V was trimmed by 10 bases and J by 0 bases, leaving 12 bases between them. The germline V gene encodes CDR1 LNHDA and CDR2 SQIVND (reference sequence). Here the CDR3 DNA reads TGTGCCACCAGGACTGCCACTAACTATGGCTACACCTTC. This translates into CATRTATNYGYTF.

V usage is TRBV7-2 and J usage is TRBJ1-1; TRBD1 might be the D (6 bases). The germline V gene has CDR1 SGHTA and CDR2 FQGNSA. The CDR3 has 14 amino acids. V shed 4 bases and J shed 6 bases, with 15 bases lying between them. CDR3: CASSSQGFNPEAFF. In DNA, the CDR3 is TGTGCCAGCAGCTCACAGGGATTCAACCCTGAAGCTTTCTTT.